These 30 T cell receptor beta chains were all obtained from the same sample, sequenced in a study of blood T cell repertoires in COVID-19. Profiled with immunoSEQ multiplex PCR; TCRdb holds only in-frame clones, not every one. The sample holds 35,000 to 50,000 clones, 82% seen once. Source material: peripheral blood. These receptors all stem from a woman in her 70s with acute or convalescent COVID-19.

CDR3 coding DNA: TGTGCCAGCAGGTGGGCAAGAAATAGCAATCAGCCCCAGCATTTT. It codes for CASRWARNSNQPQHF. The V and J genes are TRBV28 and TRBJ1-5; D remains unclear. Germline V CDR1 and CDR2: MDHEN, SYDVKM. Trimming stripped 6 bases from V and 0 bases from J, with 12 bases between. The CDR3 has 15 residues.

The chain is built from TRBV19 and TRBJ1-1, with D maybe TRBD1 (5 bases). The germline V gene encodes CDR1 LNHDA and CDR2 SQIVND (reference sequence). V was shortened by 5 bases and J by 3 bases, with 16 bases between the two germline ends. The CDR3 has 15 residues. The CDR3 nucleotides are TGTGCCAGTAGTTCCTTGGGTACAGGCCACACTGAAGCTTTCTTT. Protein sequence: CASSSLGTGHTEAFF.

The chain has TRBV10-1 and TRBJ1-2; D unresolved. Trimming took off 2 bases at V and 0 bases at J, with 16 bases between the two ends. The CDR3 is made up of 17 amino acids. Germline V gives CDR1 WNHNN, CDR2 SYGVQD (reference sequence). In DNA form, the CDR3 reads TGCGCCAGCAGTGAGCGGGTGGGGAGCCCGACTAACTATGGCTACACCTTC. It encodes CASSERVGSPTNYGYTF.

The rearrangement joins TRBV21-1 to TRBJ2-7; the table's D call TRBD1 went unverified against the DNA. TRBV21-1 represents a pseudogene. CDR3 size: 15 residues. CDR3 sequence reads: CASSIGQSPSYEQYF. The CDR3 nucleotides are TGTGCCAGCAGCATAGGACAGTCACCCTCCTACGAGCAGTACTTC.

This clone showed up just a few times. J is TRBJ1-3 and V is TRBV19, with 7 bases aligning to TRBD1. V was pared by 6 bases and J by 0 bases, with 8 bases of the junction left unmatched. CDR1 and CDR2 (germline): LNHDA, SQIVND (reference sequence). CDR3 length: 16 residues. The CDR3 region has the DNA TGTGCCAGTAGGCAGACAGGGATAGACTCTGGAAACACCATATATTTT. Translating gives CASRQTGIDSGNTIYF. Supplemented by reference TRBV19 and TRBJ1-3, the full variable domain reads DGGITQSPKYLFRKEGQNVTLSCEQNLNHDAMYWYRQDPGQGLRLIYYSQIVNDFQKGDIAEGYSVSREKKESFPLTVTSAQKNPTAFYLCASRQTGIDSGNTIYFGEGSWLTVV.

The chain recombines TRBV10-2 with TRBJ2-2; 13 nucleotides agree with TRBD2. The germline CDR1 and CDR2 sequences are WSHSY and SAAADI. Trimming removed 3 bases from V and 4 bases from J; junction bases left unmatched: 11. The CDR3 has 19 residues. CDR3 bases: TGCGCCAGCAGTGAAGGGAGGACTAGCGGGAGTTGGACCACCGGGGAGCTGTTTTTT. Its protein is CASSEGRTSGSWTTGELFF.

This clone was seen just once. The V gene is TRBV4-2, the J gene TRBJ2-3; D perhaps matches TRBD1 (5 bases). V lost 3 bases to trimming and J lost 4 bases, with 14 bases between them. Germline V gene lookup returns CDR1 LGHNA and CDR2 YNFKEQ. The CDR3 is 15 amino acids. CDR3 nucleotides: TGTGCCAGCAGCCAGGGGCTAGGGGTCCCAGATACGCAGTATTTT. Protein: CASSQGLGVPDTQYF.

The V gene is TRBV10-1, the J gene TRBJ2-2; 8 bases are shared with TRBD2. Germline V gene data show CDR1 as WNHNN and CDR2 as SYGVQD (reference sequence). The CDR3 has 14 residues. Trimming took 6 bases from V and 4 from J; bases not matched to a gene: 4. The CDR3 region is CASRAGGSTGELFF. As DNA, the CDR3 is TGCGCCAGCAGGGCGGGAGGATCCACCGGGGAGCTGTTTTTT.

CDR3 protein: CASSPQLYSNQPQHF. For the CDR3, the DNA is TGTGCCAGCAGCCCACAGCTCTATAGCAATCAGCCCCAGCATTTT. The chain joins TRBV7-8 to TRBJ1-5; D ambiguous. Trimming removed 5 bases from V and 0 bases from J, with 11 bases in between. The CDR3 loop spans 15 amino acids. Germline CDR1 SGHVS, CDR2 FQNEAQ. Combining the CDR3 with reference TRBV7-8 and TRBJ1-5 gives the whole variable domain GAGVSQSPRYKVAKRGQDVALRCDPISGHVSLFWYQQALGQGPEFLTYFQNEAQLDKSGLPSDRFFAERPEGSVSTLKIQRTQQEDSAVYLCASSPQLYSNQPQHFGDGTRLSIL.

The chain employs TRBV6-7 and TRBJ1-2, with D tentatively TRBD1 (6 bases). TRBV6-7 carries the ORF label, with uncertain function. Trimming took 2 bases from V and 9 from J, leaving 13 bases between them. CDR3 length: 13 amino acids. The CDR3 reads CASSYPGDPRYTF. As DNA, the CDR3 is TGTGCCAGCAGTTACCCAGGGGACCCACGCTACACCTTC.

The chain is built from TRBV5-4 and TRBJ2-5; D gene uncertain. V was clipped by 4 bases and J by 3 bases, with 4 bases between them. CDR3 length: 11 residues. From germline, CDR1 is SGHNT and CDR2 YYREEE (reference sequence). The CDR3 nucleotides read TGTGCCAGCAGCCTAAAAGAGACCCAGTACTTC. Its translation is CASSLKETQYF.

This clone was seen just once. The J gene is TRBJ2-7, the V gene TRBV4-1, with D maybe TRBD1 (6 bases). The CDR3 is 15 residues long. Per germline, CDR1 MGHRA and CDR2 YSYEKL. Trimming shortened V by 3 bases and J by 3 bases, and 15 bases separated the two germline ends. The CDR3 region is CASSHDHREVYEQYF. CDR3 nucleotides: TGCGCCAGCAGCCACGATCACAGGGAAGTCTACGAGCAGTACTTC.

This clone was observed a few times. This chain connects TRBV7-2 to TRBJ2-1; perhaps TRBD2 as D (6 bases). CDR3 length: 17 amino acids. Germline V gene sequence: CDR1 SGHTA, CDR2 FQGNSA. V was clipped by 4 bases and J by 0 bases, with 16 bases between them. The DNA for the CDR3 is TGTGCCAGCAGCTCCTTTAGCGGCTATAGCTCCTACAATGAGCAGTTCTTC. Residues: CASSSFSGYSSYNEQFF.

The CDR3: CASSHGGLAGSSYNEQFF. The CDR3 DNA follows: TGTGCCAGCAGCCACGGGGGACTAGCGGGGAGCTCCTACAATGAGCAGTTCTTC. The V and J genes are TRBV3-1 (or the pseudogene TRBV3-2) and TRBJ2-1, with 13 bases lining up with TRBD2. Trimming took 3 bases from V and 0 from J; bases not matched to a gene: 5. The CDR3 extends over 18 amino acids. Germline V gives CDR1 LGHDT, CDR2 YNNKEL (reference sequence).

This clone was detected only a few times. The chain couples TRBV11-1 to TRBJ2-7; 12 bases are a match to TRBD2. CDR3 length: 15 residues. Unmatched junction bases numbered 6, after V lost 2 bases and J lost 7 bases. Germline-derived CDR1 and CDR2 are SGHAT and FQDESV (reference sequence). The CDR3 nucleotides are TGTGCCAGCAGCTTACTAGCGGGAGGGCCGGGAGAGCAGTACTTC. This codes for CASSLLAGGPGEQYF.

This clone was found once. The chain uses TRBV24-1 and TRBJ2-3, with 8 nucleotides matching TRBD1. The CDR3 is made up of 15 amino acids. The V and J ends lost 5 bases and 1 base, in that order; junction bases with no gene match: 4. CDR1 is KGHDR, CDR2 SFDVKD, per germline. CDR3 coding DNA: TGTGCCACCAGTGCAACAGGGGGTGGCACAGATACGCAGTATTTT. Translated: CATSATGGGTDTQYF.

V is TRBV2 and J is TRBJ1-4; 10 positions match TRBD1. The CDR3 length is 16 residues. Germline CDR1 reads SNHLY; CDR2 reads FYNNEI. V lost 11 bases and J lost 8; bases outside the gene matches: 17. The CDR3 loop reads CAGRGNVGTGVEKLFF. The CDR3 DNA reads as TGTGCCGGGCGGGGCAACGTTGGGACAGGGGTGGAAAAACTGTTTTTT.

The V call is TRBV7-8, the J call TRBJ2-3, with TRBD2 identical over 11 bases. Trimming at V came to 4 bases and at J to 7 bases, leaving 10 bases not matched to a gene. The CDR3 has 16 amino acids. Germline values: CDR1 SGHVS, CDR2 FQNEAQ. The DNA of the CDR3 is TGTGCCAGCAGCTCAGTACTAGCGGGAGTTCAGTATACGCAGTATTTT. This gives the protein CASSSVLAGVQYTQYF.

The chain joins TRBV5-1 to TRBJ1-5, with a weak D call TRBD1 (5 bases). From germline, CDR1 is SGHRS and CDR2 YFSETQ. This CDR3 is built from 15 residues. Trimming left V 0 bases short and J 6 bases short, with 13 bases between. CDR3 amino acids: CASSLGGTHAQPQHF. The CDR3 DNA sequence: TGCGCCAGCAGCTTGGGCGGGACCCACGCTCAGCCCCAGCATTTT.

The rearrangement links TRBV6-5 to TRBJ2-1; possible D gene TRBD2, 5 bases. Germline V gives CDR1 MNHEY, CDR2 SVGAGI. V was clipped by 6 bases and J by 5 bases, with 11 bases between them. The CDR3 consists of 13 residues. The CDR3 here is CASSSLGHNEQFF. In nucleotides, the CDR3 is TGTGCCAGCAGCTCACTAGGCCACAATGAGCAGTTCTTC.

This chain connects TRBV6-2 or TRBV6-3 to TRBJ1-2; no firm D call. V lost 4 bases and J 7 bases, leaving 10 bases between the germline ends. Germline lookup yields CDR1 MNHEY and CDR2 SVGEGT. The CDR3 consists of 12 residues. The DNA of the CDR3 is TGTGCCAGCAGTTGGAGGTTCTCTGGCTACACCTTC. Protein product: CASSWRFSGYTF.

The gene calls are TRBV6-4 and TRBJ2-7; a possible D gene is TRBD1 (5 bases). The germline gives CDR1 MRHNA, CDR2 SNTAGT. Trimming took off 8 bases at V and 6 bases at J, with 20 bases between the two ends. This CDR3 has 14 residues. For the CDR3, the DNA is TGTGCCAGCTCGGTAGACTCAGGGATGGGCGAGCAGTACTTC. It translates to CASSVDSGMGEQYF.

The CDR3 nucleotides read TGTGCCAGCAGTCCACCCGGGCCAGGGTTCTACGAGCAGTACTTC. Translation gives CASSPPGPGFYEQYF. The V call is TRBV27, the J call TRBJ2-7, with TRBD1 as a possible D gene (5 bases). Trimming removed 5 bases from V and 3 bases from J, with 17 bases in between. Germline values: CDR1 MNHEY, CDR2 SMNVEV (reference sequence). This CDR3 contains 15 residues.

The chain is built from TRBV29-1 and TRBJ2-7; 9 positions agree with TRBD1. The CDR3 has 17 amino acids. Germline trimming cut 5 bases from V and 2 bases from J; bases unmatched to any gene: 16. Germline V lookup: CDR1 SQVTM, CDR2 ANQGSEA. The chain's CDR3 is CSVQTGTGWRAAYEQYF. CDR3 nucleotides: TGCAGCGTTCAAACCGGGACAGGGTGGCGCGCAGCCTACGAGCAGTACTTC.

The chain links TRBV10-3 to TRBJ2-7; 10 bases fit TRBD2. Germline V CDR1 and CDR2: ENHRY, SYGVKD. V shed 7 bases, J shed 1 base, and the junction held 7 bases outside the gene matches. The CDR3 has 15 residues. CDR3 sequence reads: CAIKLAGDASYEQYF. In DNA form, the CDR3 reads TGTGCCATCAAGCTAGCGGGAGATGCGTCCTACGAGCAGTACTTC.

The rearrangement links TRBV7-3 to TRBJ2-5, with D perhaps TRBD1 (6 bases). V was shortened by 6 bases and J by 6 bases, with 14 bases between the two germline ends. The CDR3 spans 13 residues. Germline values: CDR1 SGHTA, CDR2 FQGTGA. The CDR3 DNA reads as TGTGCCAGCAGTTCGGGCAGGGGAAAGACCCAGTACTTC. This sequence encodes CASSSGRGKTQYF.

The V call is TRBV15, the J call TRBJ2-6; 9 nucleotides align to TRBD1. CDR3 length: 18 residues. CDR1 and CDR2 from the germline V gene are LNHNV and YYDKDF (reference sequence). The V gene end was trimmed by 1 base and the J gene end by 2 bases; junction bases not matched to a gene: 6. DNA for the CDR3: TGTGCCACCAGCAGAGTTGGACAGGGGAAGGCTGGGGCCAACGTCCTGACTTTC. Its protein is CATSRVGQGKAGANVLTF. Full variable domain (remainder filled in from reference TRBV15 and TRBJ2-6): DAMVIQNPRYQVTQFGKPVTLSCSQTLNHNVMYWYQQKSSQAPKLLFHYYDKDFNNEADTPDNFQSRRPNTSFCFLDIRSPGLGDTAMYLCATSRVGQGKAGANVLTFGAGSRLTVL.

This clone appeared once. The V gene is TRBV4-1, the J gene TRBJ1-4, with D maybe TRBD1 (6 bases). The CDR3 has 16 residues. The V gene's germline CDR1 is MGHRA and CDR2 YSYEKL. V dropped 0 bases and J dropped 8 bases, with 16 bases sitting between them. The CDR3 DNA follows: TGCGCCAGCAGCCAAGAAGGGGGGGCCCTCGGGGAAAAACTGTTTTTT. Encoded protein: CASSQEGGALGEKLFF.

This clone has only a few counts. Other DNA sequences of this sample code for an identical CDR3. This chain connects TRBV5-1 to TRBJ2-7, with D perhaps TRBD1 (5 bases). The CDR3 consists of 14 residues. Trimming pared 0 bases from V and 2 bases from J, leaving 9 bases between. Germline V CDR1 and CDR2: SGHRS, YFSETQ. CDR3 amino acids: CASSLGTYTYEQYF. The CDR3 coding sequence is TGCGCCAGCAGCTTGGGGACATACACCTACGAGCAGTACTTC.

This chain links TRBV6-5 with TRBJ2-7; TRBD1 aligns across 8 bases. With V trimmed by 6 bases and J by 4 bases, 8 bases remained unmatched. The CDR3 consists of 14 residues. Germline loops: CDR1 MNHEY, CDR2 SVGAGI. CDR3 sequence (DNA): TGTGCCAGCAGGGGGGCAGGGGGCCCATACGAGCAGTACTTC. Encoded protein: CASRGAGGPYEQYF.